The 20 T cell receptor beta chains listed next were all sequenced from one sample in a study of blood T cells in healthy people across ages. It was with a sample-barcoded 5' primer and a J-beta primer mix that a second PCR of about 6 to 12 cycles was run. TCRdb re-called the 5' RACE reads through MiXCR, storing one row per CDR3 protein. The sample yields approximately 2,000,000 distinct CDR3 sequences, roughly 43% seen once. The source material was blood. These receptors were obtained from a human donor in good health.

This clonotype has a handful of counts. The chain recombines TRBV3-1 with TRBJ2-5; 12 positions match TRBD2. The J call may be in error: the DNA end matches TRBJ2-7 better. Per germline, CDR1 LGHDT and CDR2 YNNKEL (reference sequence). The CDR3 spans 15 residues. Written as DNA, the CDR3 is TGTGCCAGCAGCCAGGCGACTAGCGGGGGCTACGAGCAGTACTTC. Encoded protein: CASSQATSGGYEQYF.

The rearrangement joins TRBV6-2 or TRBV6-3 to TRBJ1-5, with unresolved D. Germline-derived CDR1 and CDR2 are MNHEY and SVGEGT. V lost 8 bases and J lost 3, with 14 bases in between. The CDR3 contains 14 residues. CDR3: CASRGQVLNQPQHF. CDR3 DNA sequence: TGTGCCAGCCGGGGTCAGGTCCTCAATCAGCCCCAGCATTTT.

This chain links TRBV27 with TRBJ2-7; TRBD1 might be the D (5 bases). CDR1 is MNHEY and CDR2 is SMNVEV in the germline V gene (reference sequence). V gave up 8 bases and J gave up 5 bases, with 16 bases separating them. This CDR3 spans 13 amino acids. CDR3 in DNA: TGTGCCAGCGCCAGGGCAGTGTCCCACGAGCAGTACTTC. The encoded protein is CASARAVSHEQYF.

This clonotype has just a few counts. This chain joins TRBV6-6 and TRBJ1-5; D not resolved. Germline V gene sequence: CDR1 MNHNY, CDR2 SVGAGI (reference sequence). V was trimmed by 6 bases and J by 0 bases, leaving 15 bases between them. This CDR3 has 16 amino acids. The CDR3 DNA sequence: TGTGCCAGCAGCACCTCGGGCCTATATAGCAATCAGCCCCAGCATTTT. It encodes CASSTSGLYSNQPQHF.

The CDR3 coding sequence is TGCAGCGTTGAAACGGACAGGGTTGGACTAGCGGTTCAAGTTACGCAGTATTTT. Amino acids: CSVETDRVGLAVQVTQYF. The chain has TRBV29-1 and TRBJ2-3; 10 bases match TRBD2. With V trimmed by 2 bases and J by 8 bases, 19 bases remained unmatched. Germline V gene sequence: CDR1 SQVTM, CDR2 ANQGSEA. The CDR3 has 18 amino acids.

In DNA, the CDR3 is TGCGCCAGCAGCCAAGGTCTCACATCGGCCCTACAAGAGACCCAGTACTTC. Translated, it gives CASSQGLTSALQETQYF. The V call is TRBV4-1, the J call TRBJ2-5; unclear D gene. The germline gives CDR1 MGHRA, CDR2 YSYEKL. Trimming left V 1 base short and J 2 bases short, with 17 bases between. This CDR3 is built from 17 residues.

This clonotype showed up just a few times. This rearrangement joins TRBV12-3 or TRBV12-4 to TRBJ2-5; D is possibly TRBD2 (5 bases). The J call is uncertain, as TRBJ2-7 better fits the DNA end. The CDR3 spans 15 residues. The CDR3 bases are TGTGCCAGCAGTGGGAGAGGTGCGAGTGGATACGAGCAGTACTTC. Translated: CASSGRGASGYEQYF.

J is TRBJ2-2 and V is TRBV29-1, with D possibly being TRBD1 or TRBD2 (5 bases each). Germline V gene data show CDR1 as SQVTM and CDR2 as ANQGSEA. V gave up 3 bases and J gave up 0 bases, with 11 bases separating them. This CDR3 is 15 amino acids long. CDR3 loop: CSVDRGASNTGELFF. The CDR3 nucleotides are TGCAGCGTTGATAGAGGGGCGTCGAACACCGGGGAGCTGTTTTTT.

CDR3 in amino acids: CASSSSGGVYGYTF. DNA for the CDR3: TGTGCCAGCAGCTCGAGTGGAGGAGTCTATGGCTACACCTTC. The chain uses TRBV9 and TRBJ1-2; D remains ambiguous. The CDR3 spans 14 residues. CDR1 SGDLS and CDR2 YYNGEE come from the germline V gene. V was trimmed by 4 bases and J by 4 bases, leaving 14 bases between them.

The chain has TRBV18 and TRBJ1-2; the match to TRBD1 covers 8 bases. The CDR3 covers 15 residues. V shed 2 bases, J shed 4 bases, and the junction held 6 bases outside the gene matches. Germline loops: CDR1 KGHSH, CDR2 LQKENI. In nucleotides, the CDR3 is TGTGCCAGCTCACCAAATACAGGGGGAACCTATGGCTACACCTTC. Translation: CASSPNTGGTYGYTF.

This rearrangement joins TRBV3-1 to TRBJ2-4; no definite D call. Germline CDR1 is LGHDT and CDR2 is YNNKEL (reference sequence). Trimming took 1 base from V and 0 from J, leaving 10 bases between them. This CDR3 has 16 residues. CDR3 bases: TGTGCCAGCAGCCAAGTAAAGATCCTAGCCAAAAACATTCAGTACTTC. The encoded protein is CASSQVKILAKNIQYF.

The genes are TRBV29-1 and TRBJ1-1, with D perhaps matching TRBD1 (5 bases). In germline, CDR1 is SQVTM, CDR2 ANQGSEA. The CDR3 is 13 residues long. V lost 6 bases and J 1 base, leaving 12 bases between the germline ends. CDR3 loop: CSVSGGGNTEAFF. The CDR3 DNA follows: TGCAGCGTGTCCGGGGGGGGGAACACTGAAGCTTTCTTT. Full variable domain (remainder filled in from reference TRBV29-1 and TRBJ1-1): SAVISQKPSRDICQRGTSLTIQCQVDSQVTMMFWYRQQPGQSLTLIATANQGSEATYESGFVIDKFPISRPNLTFSTLTVSNMSPEDSSIYLCSVSGGGNTEAFFGQGTRLTVV.

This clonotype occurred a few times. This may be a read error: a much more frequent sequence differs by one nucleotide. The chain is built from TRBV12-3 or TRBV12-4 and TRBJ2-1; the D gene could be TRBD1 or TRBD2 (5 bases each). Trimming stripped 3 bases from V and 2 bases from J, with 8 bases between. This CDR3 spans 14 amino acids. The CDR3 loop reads CASSFLGAYNEQFF. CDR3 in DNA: TGTGCCAGCAGTTTTTTGGGGGCCTACAATGAGCAGTTCTTC.

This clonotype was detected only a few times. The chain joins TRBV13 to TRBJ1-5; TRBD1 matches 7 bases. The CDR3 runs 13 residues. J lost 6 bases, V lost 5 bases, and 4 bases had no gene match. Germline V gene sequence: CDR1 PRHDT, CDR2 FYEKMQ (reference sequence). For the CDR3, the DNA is TGTGCCAGCAGCCCCAGGGGGGGTCAGCCCCAGCATTTT. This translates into CASSPRGGQPQHF.

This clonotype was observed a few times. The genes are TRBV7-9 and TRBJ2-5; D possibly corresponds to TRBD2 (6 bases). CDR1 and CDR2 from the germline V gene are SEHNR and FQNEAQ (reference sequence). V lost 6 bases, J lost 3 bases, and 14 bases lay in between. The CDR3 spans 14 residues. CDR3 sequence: CASRFSWEEETQYF. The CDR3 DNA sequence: TGTGCCAGCAGGTTTAGTTGGGAGGAAGAGACCCAGTACTTC.

DNA for the CDR3: TGTGCCAGCAGCCACACGACAGGAAAGCAGTACGAGCAGTACTTC. Its protein product is CASSHTTGKQYEQYF. The chain couples TRBV3-1 to TRBJ2-7; weak D call: TRBD1 (6 bases). This CDR3 has 15 amino acids. V lost 3 bases and J lost 4, with 16 bases in between. Germline V gives CDR1 LGHDT, CDR2 YNNKEL (reference sequence).

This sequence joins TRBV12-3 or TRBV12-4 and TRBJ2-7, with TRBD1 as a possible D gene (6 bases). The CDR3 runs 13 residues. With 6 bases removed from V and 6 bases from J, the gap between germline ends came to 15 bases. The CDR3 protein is CASSPTGQIEQYF. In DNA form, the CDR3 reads TGTGCCAGCAGCCCTACAGGACAGATCGAGCAGTACTTC.

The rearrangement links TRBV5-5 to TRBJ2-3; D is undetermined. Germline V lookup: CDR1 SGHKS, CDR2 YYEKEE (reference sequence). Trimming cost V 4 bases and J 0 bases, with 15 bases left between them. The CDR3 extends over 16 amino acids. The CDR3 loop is CASSPSPGASTDTQYF. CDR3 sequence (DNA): TGTGCCAGCAGCCCAAGTCCAGGCGCTAGCACAGATACGCAGTATTTT.

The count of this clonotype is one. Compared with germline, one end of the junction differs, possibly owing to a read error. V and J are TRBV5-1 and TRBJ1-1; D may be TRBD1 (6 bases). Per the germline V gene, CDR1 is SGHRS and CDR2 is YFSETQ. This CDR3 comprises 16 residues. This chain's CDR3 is CANSGGALSANTEAFF. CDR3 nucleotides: TGCGCCAACAGCGGGGGGGCTCTCTCCGCGAACACTGAAGCTTTCTTT.

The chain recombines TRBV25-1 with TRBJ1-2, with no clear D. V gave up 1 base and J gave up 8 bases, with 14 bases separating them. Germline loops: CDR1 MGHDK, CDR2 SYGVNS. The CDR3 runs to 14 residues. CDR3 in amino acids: CASSEFSRTGGYTF. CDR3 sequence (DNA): TGTGCCAGCAGTGAATTCTCCCGAACGGGCGGCTACACCTTC.